This entry lists 29 T cell receptor beta chains sequenced from one sample in a study of T cell repertoires in cytomegalovirus infection (dated by TCRdb to the late 2010s). Data came from an Illumina HiSeq 1500. Using fastp trimming at Q25 and MiXCR clonotype assembly, TCRdb reanalyzed the public sequencing data and kept in-frame beta chains. CDR3 protein sequences are deduplicated, and each keeps its most common genes and DNA. A total of under 850,000 distinct CDR3 sequences appear in this sample, about 40% of them only once. The top ten constitute roughly 2.8% of the sample. The sample comprised PBMCs. Receptors originate from a human donor in good health (CMV status not recorded). Some clones in this sample may be carry-over from other donors' samples.

This clonotype was detected many times. This chain joins TRBV12-3 or TRBV12-4 and TRBJ1-4, with 8 bases matching TRBD1. V lost 7 bases, J lost 4 bases, and 14 bases stayed unmatched. CDR3 length: 17 amino acids. The CDR3 here is CASIGTGRRSFNEKLFF. The CDR3 DNA sequence: TGTGCCAGCATTGGGACAGGCCGACGTAGCTTTAATGAAAAACTGTTTTTT.

This clonotype came up a few times. The genes are TRBV11-1 and TRBJ2-2, with TRBD1 identical over 9 bases. The CDR3 is made up of 17 amino acids. V lost 3 bases, J lost 3 bases, and 8 bases stayed unmatched. CDR1 is SGHAT, CDR2 FQDESV, per germline (reference sequence). The CDR3 reads CASSFRGTGRHTGELFF. CDR3 nucleotides: TGTGCCAGCAGCTTTCGCGGGACAGGGAGGCACACCGGGGAGCTGTTTTTT.

This chain joins TRBV7-2 and TRBJ1-1; no firm D call. The CDR3 runs 14 residues. Per the germline V gene, CDR1 is SGHTA and CDR2 is FQGNSA. The ends were cut back, 5 bases at V and 2 bases at J, with 12 bases in the middle. The CDR3 DNA sequence: TGTGCCAGCAGCCCGCACAGACCTAACACTGAAGCTTTCTTT. Its protein is CASSPHRPNTEAFF. Full variable domain (remainder filled in from reference TRBV7-2 and TRBJ1-1): GAGVSQSPSNKVTEKGKDVELRCDPISGHTALYWYRQSLGQGLEFLIYFQGNSAPDKSGLPSDRFSAERTGGSVSTLTIQRTQQEDSAVYLCASSPHRPNTEAFFGQGTRLTVV.

About this clonotype: At one end the junction does not follow the germline gene, possibly because of a read error. The chain recombines TRBV7-8 with TRBJ1-5, with a possible D match to TRBD1 (5 bases). Germline V CDR1 and CDR2: SGHVS, FQNEAQ. The CDR3 is 16 amino acids. The DNA for the CDR3 is TGTGCCAGCAGCTTTGGTTCGCGGGGCAGCAATCGGCCCCAGCATTTT. This encodes CASSFGSRGSNRPQHF.

In regard to this clonotype: A much larger clone sits a single nucleotide away, making a read error possible. The V call is TRBV24-1, the J call TRBJ2-2; weak D call: TRBD1 (5 bases). The CDR3 is made up of 16 amino acids. CDR1 and CDR2 from the germline V gene are KGHDR and SFDVKD. Between the trimmed V and J ends, which lost 6 bases and 4 bases, there was a span of 17 bases. The DNA of the CDR3 is TGTGCCACCAGTTATTCCTATACCGACAGCACCGGGGAGCTGTTTTTT. Encoded protein: CATSYSYTDSTGELFF.

This clonotype was counted between two and nine times. Written as DNA, the CDR3 is TGTGCCAGCAGTCCATCTATTGGATATTCGGGTGAGCAGTACTTC. Protein product: CASSPSIGYSGEQYF. The chain joins TRBV7-2 to TRBJ2-7, with D unclear. CDR1 and CDR2 (germline): SGHTA, FQGNSA. The CDR3 runs 15 residues. Trimming pared 6 bases from V and 7 bases from J, leaving 22 bases between.

This chain joins TRBV12-3 or TRBV12-4 and TRBJ2-3, with D unclear. V dropped 2 bases and J dropped 1 base, with 13 bases sitting between them. This CDR3 is 16 amino acids long. The CDR3 sequence: CASSLRVTVRTDTQYF. In DNA, the CDR3 is TGTGCCAGCAGTTTAAGGGTTACGGTGCGCACAGATACGCAGTATTTT.

The CDR3 DNA reads TGTGCCAGCGAGGGTTGGGGCGCATCTGGTTTTGGCTACACCTTC. This sequence encodes CASEGWGASGFGYTF. The chain has TRBV2 and TRBJ1-2; D perhaps matches TRBD1 (5 bases). The CDR3 covers 15 residues. The germline CDR1 and CDR2 sequences are SNHLY and FYNNEI. Trimming pared 8 bases from V and 7 bases from J, leaving 23 bases between.

As regards this clonotype: One junction end does not reproduce the germline sequence, and a read error may be involved. The rearrangement uses TRBV6-1 and TRBJ2-3, with no clear D. The CDR3 sequence is 13 residues long. Germline V gives CDR1 MNHNS, CDR2 SASEGT. The CDR3 protein is CDSALWGTDTQYF. DNA for the CDR3: TGTGACAGCGCCCTCTGGGGCACAGATACGCAGTATTTT.

Details on this clonotype: An end of the junction does not agree with germline; a read error may underlie this. The chain recombines TRBV28 with TRBJ1-3; D gene unclear. The CDR3 runs to 13 residues. The germline V gene has CDR1 MDHEN and CDR2 SYDVKM. DNA for the CDR3: TGTGCCAGCAGTTTATTATTGAGTCAGGTGGACGATTTT. Translating gives CASSLLLSQVDDF.

The V call is TRBV27, the J call TRBJ1-1; D is unresolved. Per the germline V gene, CDR1 is MNHEY and CDR2 is SMNVEV (reference sequence). The length of the CDR3 is 15 residues. V dropped 5 bases and J dropped 1 base, with 14 bases sitting between them. The CDR3, as DNA: TGTGCCAGCAGTCCAGATTGGACCCCGAACACTGAAGCTTTCTTT. Encoded protein: CASSPDWTPNTEAFF.

Note on this clonotype: One end of the junction does not line up with germline, which may come from a read error. The J gene is TRBJ2-7, the V gene TRBV5-1; a weak D match, TRBD2 (6 bases). Germline CDR1 is SGHRS and CDR2 is YFSETQ. The CDR3 consists of 14 residues. CDR3 protein: CASSLEGYGYEQYF. In DNA, the CDR3 is TGCGCCAGCAGTTTGGAGGGGTACGGCTACGAGCAGTACTTC.

V and J are TRBV12-3 or TRBV12-4 and TRBJ1-2; a weak D match, TRBD1 (6 bases). The V gene lost 2 bases and the J gene lost 3 bases, with 10 bases spanning the gap. CDR3 length: 14 amino acids. The CDR3 bases are TGTGCCAGCAGTTTACGATGGACAGACTATGGCTACACCTTC. Encoded protein: CASSLRWTDYGYTF.

This clonotype was recorded a few times. The V call is TRBV6-1, the J call TRBJ2-3, with 12 bases lining up with TRBD1. The CDR3 covers 16 residues. The junction had 2 bases not matched to a gene; V was cut back by 0 bases and J by 4 bases. Germline V gene lookup returns CDR1 MNHNS and CDR2 SASEGT. The CDR3: CASSEAGQGAADTQYF. CDR3 in DNA: TGTGCCAGCAGTGAAGCGGGACAGGGGGCGGCAGATACGCAGTATTTT.

This clonotype has only a few counts. The chain uses TRBV12-3 or TRBV12-4 and TRBJ2-6; D gene ambiguous. Trimming stripped 7 bases from V and 0 bases from J, with 10 bases between. The CDR3 is 15 residues long. The CDR3 region has the DNA TGTGCCAGCACCCCAACCATCTCTGGGGCCAACGTCCTGACTTTC. Translating it yields CASTPTISGANVLTF.

V and J are TRBV24-1 and TRBJ2-5; TRBD2 is a possible D gene (6 bases). Trimming removed 0 bases from V and 2 bases from J, with 9 bases in between. The CDR3 has 15 residues. Germline-derived CDR1 and CDR2 are KGHDR and SFDVKD. The DNA for the CDR3 is TGTGCCACCAGTGATTTGGGGACTTCACAAGAGACCCAGTACTTC. It codes for CATSDLGTSQETQYF.

The chain links TRBV24-1 to TRBJ2-2; 14 bases match TRBD2. Germline CDR1 reads KGHDR; CDR2 reads SFDVKD. The ends lost 3 bases at V and 5 bases at J; junction bases unmatched: 7. The CDR3 extends over 18 amino acids. CDR3 bases: TGTGCCACCAGTGATACCCCGGGACTAGCGGGAGTTACCGGGGAGCTGTTTTTT. Protein sequence: CATSDTPGLAGVTGELFF.

The chain uses TRBV2 and TRBJ1-5; D is possibly TRBD1 (5 bases). Trimming cost V 6 bases and J 0 bases, with 12 bases left between them. This CDR3 is 15 amino acids long. Germline loops: CDR1 SNHLY, CDR2 FYNNEI. The CDR3, as DNA: TGTGCCAGCAGGGGACGGCTCTCTAGCAATCAGCCCCAGCATTTT. Its translation is CASRGRLSSNQPQHF.

This chain connects TRBV28 to TRBJ1-2; D might be TRBD1 (5 bases). V was clipped by 5 bases and J by 1 base, with 20 bases between them. Germline V lookup: CDR1 MDHEN, CDR2 SYDVKM. This CDR3 region has 17 residues. Here the CDR3 DNA reads TGTGCCAGCAGTCCATCTGCCCGGGACCCAAATAACTATGGCTACACCTTC. Amino acids: CASSPSARDPNNYGYTF.

The rearrangement joins TRBV11-2 to TRBJ1-2; 12 nucleotides match TRBD1. The germline gives CDR1 SGHAT, CDR2 FQNNGV. This CDR3 is built from 20 residues. Unmatched junction bases numbered 19, after V lost 4 bases and J lost 4 bases. The CDR3 nucleotides are TGTGCCAGCAGCTCCCCCCGGGGGGGGACAGGGGGCCGGGGGACCTATGGCTACACCTTC. Amino acid sequence: CASSSPRGGTGGRGTYGYTF. The full variable domain, rest sourced from reference TRBV11-2 and TRBJ1-2, is EAGVAQSPRYKIIEKRQSVAFWCNPISGHATLYWYQQILGQGPKLLIQFQNNGVVDDSQLPKDRFSAERLKGVDSTLKIQPAKLEDSAVYLCASSSPRGGTGGRGTYGYTFGSGTRLTVV.

This clonotype showed up just a few times. The rearrangement uses TRBV15 and TRBJ2-1; either TRBD1 or TRBD2 may supply D (5 bases each). Germline CDR1 is LNHNV and CDR2 is YYDKDF (reference sequence). Trimming pared 8 bases from V and 6 bases from J, leaving 14 bases between. The CDR3 contains 13 residues. The CDR3 spells CATWDHASNEQFF. CDR3 coding DNA: TGTGCCACCTGGGACCATGCCTCCAATGAGCAGTTCTTC.

About this clonotype itself: At one boundary the junction diverges from the germline segment, which might be a read error. The CDR3 coding sequence is TGTGACAGCAGCTTAGGGACAACATGGTCCACTGAAGCTTTCTTT. This codes for CDSSLGTTWSTEAFF. The chain recombines TRBV7-9 with TRBJ1-1; a possible D gene is TRBD1 (6 bases). The CDR3 extends over 15 amino acids. Germline V gene data show CDR1 as SEHNR and CDR2 as FQNEAQ (reference sequence).

This clonotype came up a few times. The V gene is TRBV20-1, the J gene TRBJ2-3, with D uncertain. Trimming stripped 0 bases from V and 2 bases from J, with 9 bases between. Germline V gene sequence: CDR1 DFQATT, CDR2 SNEGSKA (reference sequence). The CDR3 is 14 residues long. The CDR3: CSARDVGHTDTQYF. DNA for the CDR3: TGCAGTGCTAGAGATGTGGGTCACACAGATACGCAGTATTTT.

This clonotype came up many times. V usage is TRBV7-2 and J usage is TRBJ1-2; D gene unclear. Per germline, CDR1 SGHTA and CDR2 FQGNSA. The V end lost 1 base, the J end lost 0 bases, and 9 bases lay between the germline ends. The length of the CDR3 is 15 residues. The chain's CDR3 is CASSLDGRSNYGYTF. In DNA form, the CDR3 reads TGTGCCAGCAGCTTAGATGGCAGATCTAACTATGGCTACACCTTC.

This clonotype was observed a single time. The chain recombines TRBV4-1 with TRBJ2-7; D ambiguous. Germline V gives CDR1 MGHRA, CDR2 YSYEKL. Trimming shortened V by 0 bases and J by 2 bases, and 5 bases separated the two germline ends. The CDR3 consists of 13 residues. CDR3 DNA sequence: TGCGCCAGCAGCCAAGATGCAACCTACGAGCAGTACTTC. This encodes CASSQDATYEQYF.

The V call is TRBV6-6, the J call TRBJ1-1; possibly TRBD1 for D (6 bases). From germline, CDR1 is MNHNY and CDR2 SVGAGI (reference sequence). The CDR3 is 13 residues long. Trimming cost V 6 bases and J 2 bases, with 10 bases left between them. The CDR3 protein is CASRSQGNTEAFF. As DNA, the CDR3 is TGTGCCAGCAGGTCACAGGGCAACACTGAAGCTTTCTTT.

This clonotype was detected a few times. This chain links TRBV20-1 with TRBJ2-5; D remains unclear. The V gene lost 6 bases and the J gene lost 5 bases, with 19 bases spanning the gap. The length of the CDR3 is 14 residues. CDR1 and CDR2 (germline): DFQATT, SNEGSKA (reference sequence). In DNA, the CDR3 is TGCAGTGCCAGCGCAGGCCTCCCCGCCGAGACCCAGTACTTC. Residues: CSASAGLPAETQYF.

The genes are TRBV5-4 and TRBJ2-7; 11 bases line up with TRBD2. The V and J ends lost 4 bases and 7 bases, in that order; junction bases with no gene match: 16. Germline-derived CDR1 and CDR2 are SGHNT and YYREEE (reference sequence). This CDR3 spans 17 amino acids. The CDR3 loop is CASSLGTSGTGGSEQYF. The CDR3 DNA follows: TGTGCCAGCAGCCTAGGGACTAGCGGAACTGGGGGTTCGGAGCAGTACTTC. Complete variable domain (other parts from reference TRBV5-4 and TRBJ2-7): ETGVTQSPTHLIKTRGQQVTLRCSSQSGHNTVSWYQQALGQGPQFIFQYYREEENGRGNFPPRFSGLQFPNYSSELNVNALELDDSALYLCASSLGTSGTGGSEQYFGPGTRLTVT.

The rearrangement links TRBV12-3 or TRBV12-4 to TRBJ1-5; D possibly corresponds to TRBD1 (6 bases). Trimming shortened V by 6 bases and J by 9 bases, and 12 bases separated the two germline ends. The CDR3 totals 12 residues. CDR3 nucleotide sequence: TGTGCCAGCAGCCAGGGGCCTATGCCCCAGCATTTT. It specifies CASSQGPMPQHF.